The clone carrying this T cell receptor (beta chain) has a single count. This sample is part of a study of shared clonotypes between healthy human individuals. With 8 bases clipped from V and 1 base from J, the junction kept 8 bases outside the gene matches. This CDR3 comprises 14 residues. Germline CDR1 reads MGHRA; CDR2 reads YSYEKL. Clones were read by immunoSEQ multiplex PCR, and TCRdb kept only the in-frame ones, dropping some. Of some 900,000 clones in the sample, around 80% were seen once. The rearrangement links TRBV4-1 to TRBJ2-7; TRBD1 matches 7 bases. The sequence derives from a young man in good health. The specimen was memory CD4+ T cells sorted from blood. The subset: CD45RA-negative fraction. CDR3 loop: CASSIGTASYEQYF. CDR3 nucleotides: TGCGCCAGCTCGATCGGGACAGCATCCTACGAGCAGTACTTC.